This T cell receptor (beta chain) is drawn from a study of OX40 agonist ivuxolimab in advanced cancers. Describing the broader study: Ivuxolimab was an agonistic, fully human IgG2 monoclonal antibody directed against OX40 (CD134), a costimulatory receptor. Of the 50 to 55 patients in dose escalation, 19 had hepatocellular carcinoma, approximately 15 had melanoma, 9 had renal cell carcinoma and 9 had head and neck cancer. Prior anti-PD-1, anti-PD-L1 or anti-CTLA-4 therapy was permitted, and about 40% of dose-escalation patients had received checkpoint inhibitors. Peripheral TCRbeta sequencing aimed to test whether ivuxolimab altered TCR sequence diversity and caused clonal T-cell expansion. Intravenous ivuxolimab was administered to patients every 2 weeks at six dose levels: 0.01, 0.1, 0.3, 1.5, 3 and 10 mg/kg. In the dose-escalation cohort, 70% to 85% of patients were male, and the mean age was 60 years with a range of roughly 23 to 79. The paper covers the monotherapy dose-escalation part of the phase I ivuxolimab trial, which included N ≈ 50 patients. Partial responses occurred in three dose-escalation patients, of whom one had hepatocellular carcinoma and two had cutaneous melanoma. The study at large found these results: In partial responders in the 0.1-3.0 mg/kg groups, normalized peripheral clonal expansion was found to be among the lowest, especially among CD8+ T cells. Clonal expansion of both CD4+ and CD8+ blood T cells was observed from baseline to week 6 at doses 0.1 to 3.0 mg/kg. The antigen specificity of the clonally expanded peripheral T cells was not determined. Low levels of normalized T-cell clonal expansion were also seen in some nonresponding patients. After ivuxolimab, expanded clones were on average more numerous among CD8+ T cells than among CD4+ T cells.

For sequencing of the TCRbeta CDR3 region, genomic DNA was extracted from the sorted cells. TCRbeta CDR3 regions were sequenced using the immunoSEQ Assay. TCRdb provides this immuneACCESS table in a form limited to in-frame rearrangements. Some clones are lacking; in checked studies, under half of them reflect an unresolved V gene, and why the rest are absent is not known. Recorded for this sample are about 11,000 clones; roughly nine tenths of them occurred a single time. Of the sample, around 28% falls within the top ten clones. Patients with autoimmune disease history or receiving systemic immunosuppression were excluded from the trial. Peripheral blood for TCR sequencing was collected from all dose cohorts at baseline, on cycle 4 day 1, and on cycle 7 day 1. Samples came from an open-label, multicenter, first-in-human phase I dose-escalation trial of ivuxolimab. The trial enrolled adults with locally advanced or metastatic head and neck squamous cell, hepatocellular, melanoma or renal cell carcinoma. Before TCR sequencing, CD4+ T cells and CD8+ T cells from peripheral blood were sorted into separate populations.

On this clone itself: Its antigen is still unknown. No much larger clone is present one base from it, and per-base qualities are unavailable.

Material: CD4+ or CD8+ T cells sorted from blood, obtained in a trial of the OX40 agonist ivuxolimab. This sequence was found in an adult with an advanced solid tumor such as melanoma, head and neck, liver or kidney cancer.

At the DNA level, the sequence is TGTGCCAGCAGTTATGGGACTAGCGGGGTTCTGGAGCAGTTCTTC. Its protein product is CASSYGTSGVLEQFF. This receptor chain uses TRBV6-5 and TRBJ2-1; TRBD2 aligns with 13 central bases. The CDR3 numbers 15 residues from cysteine through phenylalanine. Only the CDR3 region is kept as DNA, spanning 45 bases read in frame from base 1. Germline trimming amounts to 3 bases on V and 10 bases on J, with 6 as the count of junction bases outside the gene matches. Via the germline V gene, CDR1 is MNHEY and CDR2 SVGAGI.